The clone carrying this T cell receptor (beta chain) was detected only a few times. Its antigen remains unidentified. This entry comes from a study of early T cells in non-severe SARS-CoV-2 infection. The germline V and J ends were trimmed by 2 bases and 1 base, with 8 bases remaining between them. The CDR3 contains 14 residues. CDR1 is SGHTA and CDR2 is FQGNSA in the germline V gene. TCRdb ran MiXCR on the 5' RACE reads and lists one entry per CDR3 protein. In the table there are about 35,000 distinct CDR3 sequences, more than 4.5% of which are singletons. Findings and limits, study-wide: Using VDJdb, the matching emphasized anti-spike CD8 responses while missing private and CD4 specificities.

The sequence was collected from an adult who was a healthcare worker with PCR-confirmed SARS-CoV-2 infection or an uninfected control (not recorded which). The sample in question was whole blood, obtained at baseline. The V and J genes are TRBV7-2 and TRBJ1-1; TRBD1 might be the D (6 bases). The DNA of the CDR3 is TGTGCCAGCAGCTTATCGACAGGGAACACTGAAGCTTTCTTT. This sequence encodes CASSLSTGNTEAFF. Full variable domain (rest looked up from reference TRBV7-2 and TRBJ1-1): GAGVSQSPSNKVTEKGKDVELRCDPISGHTALYWYRQSLGQGLEFLIYFQGNSAPDKSGLPSDRFSAERTGGSVSTLTIQRTQQEDSAVYLCASSLSTGNTEAFFGQGTRLTVV.